The present T cell receptor (beta chain) was sequenced within a study of T cell responses to AZD1222 COVID-19 vaccine. About the study: Both about-4-week and about-12-week second-dose recipients were combined. Study conclusions and caveats: Mapped onto spike, vaccine-associated CD4 TCRs spanned it and were dominant at 160-218 and 743-854.

The repertoire was sequenced with immunoSEQ multiplex PCR; TCRdb's copy has only in-frame clones and lacks some. The table lists more than 150,000 clones, about 92% of them singletons. As concerns this clone: Antigen: not known.

Per the germline V gene, CDR1 is SGHDT and CDR2 is YYEEEE. CDR3 length: 15 residues. Deletions cut 4 bases from V and 3 bases from J, with 11 bases between. This rearrangement joins TRBV5-6 to TRBJ1-6; D not certain. The TCR sequence derives from an adult in good health. The sample consisted of peripheral blood, taken on day 0 of AZD1222 vaccination. CDR3 protein: CASSLDGGYNSPLHF. The CDR3 DNA follows: TGTGCCAGCAGCCTAGACGGAGGCTATAATTCACCCCTCCACTTT.